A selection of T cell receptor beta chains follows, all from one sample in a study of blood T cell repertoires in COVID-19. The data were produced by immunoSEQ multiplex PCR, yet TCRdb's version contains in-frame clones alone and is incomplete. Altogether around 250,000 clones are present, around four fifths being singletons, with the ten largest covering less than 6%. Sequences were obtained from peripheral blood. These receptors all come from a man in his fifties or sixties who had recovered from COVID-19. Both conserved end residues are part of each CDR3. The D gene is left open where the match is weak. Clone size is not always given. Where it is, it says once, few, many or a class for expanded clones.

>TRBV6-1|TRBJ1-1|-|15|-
TGTGCCAGCAGTGACAGGGCTCCTGCGAACACTGAAGCTTTCTTT
CASSDRAPANTEAFF
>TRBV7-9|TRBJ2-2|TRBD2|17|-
TGTGCCAGCAGCCCCTCCCTAGCGGGCCGGAACACCGGGGAGCTGTTTTTT
CASSPSLAGRNTGELFF
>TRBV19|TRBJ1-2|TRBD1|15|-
TGTGCCAGTAGTAAGAGACCCGGGACAGCGTATGGCTACACCTTC
CASSKRPGTAYGYTF
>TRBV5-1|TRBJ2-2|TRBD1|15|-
TGCGCCAGCAGCCCAAGACAGGGAGACACCGGGGAGCTGTTTTTT
CASSPRQGDTGELFF
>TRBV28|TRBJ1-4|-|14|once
TGTGCCAGCAGAATGGGGGGGATTAATGAAAAACTGTTTTTT
CASRMGGINEKLFF
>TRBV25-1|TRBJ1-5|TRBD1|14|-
TGTGCCAGCAGGAAGGACAGGCGGGATCAGCCCCAGCATTTT
CASRKDRRDQPQHF
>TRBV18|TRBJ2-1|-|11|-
TGTGCCAGCTCAAACAGGATCGAGCAGTTCTTC
CASSNRIEQFF
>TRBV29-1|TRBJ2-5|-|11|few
TGCAGCGGGGGTAGAGAAGAGACCCAGTACTTC
CSGGREETQYF
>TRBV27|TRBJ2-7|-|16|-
TGTGCCAGCAGTTTACAAGGGAGTACAGACTCCTACGAGCAGTACTTC
CASSLQGSTDSYEQYF
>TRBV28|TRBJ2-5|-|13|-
TGTGCCAGCAGTTTGCGTCTACCCGAGACCCAGTACTTC
CASSLRLPETQYF
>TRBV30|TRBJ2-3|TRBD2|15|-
TGTGCCTGGAGTCTAGCGGCCGTAGAAACAGATACGCAGTATTTT
CAWSLAAVETDTQYF
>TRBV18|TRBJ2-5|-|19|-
TGTGCCAGCTCACCATTGCCCCTGAGTGGCGGAGTTTACCAAGAGACCCAGTACTTC
CASSPLPLSGGVYQETQYF
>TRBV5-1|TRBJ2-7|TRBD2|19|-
TGCGCCAGCAGCCCTGGGCAGGGACGGGAGGGATCATTGTCCTACGAGCAGTACTTC
CASSPGQGREGSLSYEQYF
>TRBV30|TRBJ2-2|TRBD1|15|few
TGTGCCGGAACCGGACAGGGGTCGGATACCGGGGAGCTGTTTTTT
CAGTGQGSDTGELFF
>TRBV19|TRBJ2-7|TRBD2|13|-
TGTGCCAGCCAGGGGACTAGCGGCTACGAGCAGTACTTC
CASQGTSGYEQYF
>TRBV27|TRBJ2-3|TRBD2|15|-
TGTGCCAGCAGTTTAGCTAGCGGGAGGGTACATACGCAGTATTTT
CASSLASGRVHTQYF
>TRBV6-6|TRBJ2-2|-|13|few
TGTGCCAGCAGCCGCGTCCAGGGCGGGGAGCTGTTTTTT
CASSRVQGGELFF
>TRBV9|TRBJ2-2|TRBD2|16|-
TGTGCCAGCAGCATAACATTCGGGACTAGCGGCGGGGAGCTGTTTTTT
CASSITFGTSGGELFF
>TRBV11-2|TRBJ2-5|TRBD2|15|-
TGTGCCAGCAGCCGTGACGGGAGGGCCACGGAGACCCAGTACTTC
CASSRDGRATETQYF
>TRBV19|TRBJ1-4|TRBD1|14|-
TGTGCCAGTAGCCAGGGACAGTCTAATGAAAAACTGTTTTTT
CASSQGQSNEKLFF
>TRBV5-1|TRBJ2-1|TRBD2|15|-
TGCGCCAGCAGCCCTAGACTAGCGGGAGGGAATGAGCAGTTCTTC
CASSPRLAGGNEQFF
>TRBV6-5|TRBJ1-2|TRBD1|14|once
TGTGCCAGCAGGGGACAGGGGGTTAACTATGGCTACACCTTC
CASRGQGVNYGYTF
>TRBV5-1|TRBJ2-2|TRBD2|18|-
TGCGCCAGCAGCCCTTGGACTAGCGGGATAGGGCTGACCGGGGAGCTGTTTTTT
CASSPWTSGIGLTGELFF
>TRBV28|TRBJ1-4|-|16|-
TGTGCCAGCAGTTTAGGTCGGATTATAGGGGATGAAAAACTGTTTTTT
CASSLGRIIGDEKLFF
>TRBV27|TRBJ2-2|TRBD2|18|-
TGTGCCAGCAGTTTTTCCCAGGGACTAGCGGCGAACACCGGGGAGCTGTTTTTT
CASSFSQGLAANTGELFF
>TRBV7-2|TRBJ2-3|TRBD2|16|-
TGTGCCAGCAGCTTTCGAGGGCGGGGGGGCACAGATACGCAGTATTTT
CASSFRGRGGTDTQYF
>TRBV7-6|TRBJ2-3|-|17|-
TGTGCCAGCAGCTTAGGGAACAGGGTAGCCCCCACAGATACGCAGTATTTT
CASSLGNRVAPTDTQYF
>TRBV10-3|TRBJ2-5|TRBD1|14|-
TGTGCCATCAGGGGAGGACAGGGACAAGAGACCCAGTACTTC
CAIRGGQGQETQYF
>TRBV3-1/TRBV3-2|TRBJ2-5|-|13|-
TGTGCCAGCAGCCCGAACGGCGGAAAGACCCAGTACTTC
CASSPNGGKTQYF
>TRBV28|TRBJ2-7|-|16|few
TGTGCCAGCAGTTACCCCCGGGGGGCAACGTCCTACGAGCAGTACTTC
CASSYPRGATSYEQYF
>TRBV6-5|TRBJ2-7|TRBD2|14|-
TGTGCCAGCAGTCCAGGGACTAACCTATACGAGCAGTACTTC
CASSPGTNLYEQYF